This T cell receptor beta chain was recorded in a study of blood T cell repertoires in COVID-19. Overall study: There were acute and convalescent COVID-19 samples, and they came from the United States, Italy and Spain. From T cells, B-cell-depleted T cells, or PBMCs came the material, which was cDNA or gDNA.

As processed by the authors: Researchers report that nucleated cell counts were estimated from reference gene primer amplification. Profiling relied on immunoSEQ multiplex PCR, and the TCRdb table lists in-frame clones only, not all of them. Clone size and V and J calls were adopted from that table, with D and trimming inferred from the DNA. The repertoire consists of about 80,000 clones, with around four fifths occurring once and the leading ten covering 18%. Germline loops: CDR1 KGHDR, CDR2 SFDVKD. The CDR3 totals 12 residues. Between the trimmed V and J ends, which lost 8 bases and 5 bases, there was a span of 9 bases.

The chain is built from TRBV24-1 and TRBJ2-1, with D perhaps matching TRBD1 (5 bases). The receptor was isolated from a man older than 75 with active or convalescent COVID-19. The sample taken for sequencing was peripheral blood. The CDR3 spells CATMGLNNEQFF. As DNA, the CDR3 is TGTGCCACCATGGGGCTGAACAATGAGCAGTTCTTC.